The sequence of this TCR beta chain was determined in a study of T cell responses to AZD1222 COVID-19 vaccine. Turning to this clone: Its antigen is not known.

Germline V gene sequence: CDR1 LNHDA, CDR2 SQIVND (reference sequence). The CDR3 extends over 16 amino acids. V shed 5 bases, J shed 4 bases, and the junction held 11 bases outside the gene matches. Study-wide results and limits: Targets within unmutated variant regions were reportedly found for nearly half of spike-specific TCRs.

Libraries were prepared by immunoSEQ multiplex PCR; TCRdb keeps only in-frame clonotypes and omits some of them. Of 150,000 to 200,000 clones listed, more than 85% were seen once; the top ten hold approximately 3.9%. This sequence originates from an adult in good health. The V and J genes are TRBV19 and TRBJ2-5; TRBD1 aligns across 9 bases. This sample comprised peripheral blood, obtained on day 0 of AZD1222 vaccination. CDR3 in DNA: TGTGCCAGTAGTCTCCAACCACAGGGGGCCCTAGAGACCCAGTACTTC. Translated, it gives CASSLQPQGALETQYF.